This is a list of T cell receptor beta chains from one sample in a study of long-term antiretroviral therapy in people with HIV. Produced via immunoSEQ multiplex PCR; TCRdb's table is partial and in-frame only. Of some 43,000 clones listed, around nine tenths are singletons. The source was unsorted PBMCs, collected 0.1 years before starting antiretroviral therapy. The receptors originated from a woman in her fifties or sixties with HIV. The CDR3 runs from the conserved cysteine through the conserved F or W. The D gene is left open where the match is weak. Clone size appears in some rows only: once, few, many, or a class for an expanded clone.

V gene: TRBV10-2
clone size: NA
D gene: NA
J gene: TRBJ2-1
CDR3 protein: CASVQLTGRKLNEQFF
CDR3 DNA: TGCGCCAGCGTTCAGTTGACGGGACGGAAACTCAATGAGCAGTTCTTC

V gene: TRBV19
clone size: NA
D gene: TRBD1
J gene: TRBJ1-1
CDR3 protein: CASRPGQGGTEAFF
CDR3 DNA: TGTGCCAGTAGACCGGGACAGGGCGGCACTGAAGCTTTCTTT

V gene: TRBV7-3
clone size: few
D gene: NA
J gene: TRBJ1-5
CDR3 protein: CASSFSTNQPQHF
CDR3 DNA: TGTGCCAGCAGCTTTTCCACAAATCAGCCCCAGCATTTT

V gene: TRBV6-5
clone size: once
D gene: NA
J gene: TRBJ2-3
CDR3 protein: CASRIGLAPDTQYF
CDR3 DNA: TGTGCCAGCAGGATCGGACTTGCTCCAGATACGCAGTATTTT

V gene: TRBV27
clone size: NA
D gene: TRBD1
J gene: TRBJ1-1
CDR3 protein: CASSPYRGSPEAFF
CDR3 DNA: TGTGCCAGCAGTCCCTACAGGGGCTCCCCTGAAGCTTTCTTT

V gene: TRBV16
clone size: NA
D gene: NA
J gene: TRBJ1-5
CDR3 protein: CASSQVGGSNQPQHF
CDR3 DNA: TGTGCCAGCAGCCAGGTGGGGGGTAGCAATCAGCCCCAGCATTTT

V gene: TRBV4-1
clone size: NA
D gene: NA
J gene: TRBJ1-2
CDR3 protein: CASSQDPQGQNGYTF
CDR3 DNA: TGCGCCAGCAGCCAAGATCCACAGGGACAAAATGGCTACACCTTC

V gene: TRBV30
clone size: NA
D gene: TRBD1
J gene: TRBJ2-5
CDR3 protein: CAWSGPYRQGSETQYF
CDR3 DNA: TGTGCCTGGAGTGGCCCCTACCGACAGGGTTCAGAGACCCAGTACTTC

V gene: TRBV18
clone size: NA
D gene: NA
J gene: TRBJ1-4
CDR3 protein: CASSPALGGEKLFF
CDR3 DNA: TGTGCCAGCTCACCGGCTCTCGGGGGTGAAAAACTGTTTTTT

V gene: TRBV7-9
clone size: NA
D gene: TRBD1
J gene: TRBJ2-7
CDR3 protein: CASTIGTGQYF
CDR3 DNA: TGTGCCAGCACCATCGGGACAGGGCAGTACTTC

V gene: TRBV19
clone size: NA
D gene: TRBD1
J gene: TRBJ2-1
CDR3 protein: CASSIGDRVDADEQFF
CDR3 DNA: TGTGCCAGTAGTATAGGGGACAGGGTAGATGCTGATGAGCAGTTCTTC

V gene: TRBV27
clone size: NA
D gene: TRBD1
J gene: TRBJ2-7
CDR3 protein: CASSVPGQGFEQYF
CDR3 DNA: TGTGCCAGCAGTGTACCGGGACAGGGATTCGAGCAGTACTTC

V gene: TRBV7-9
clone size: NA
D gene: NA
J gene: TRBJ2-6
CDR3 protein: CASSLSEAGANVLTF
CDR3 DNA: TGTGCCAGCAGCTTAAGTGAGGCTGGGGCCAACGTCCTGACTTTC

V gene: TRBV2
clone size: NA
D gene: NA
J gene: TRBJ2-3
CDR3 protein: CASTPSGETSTDTQYF
CDR3 DNA: TGTGCCAGCACCCCATCAGGGGAGACTAGCACAGATACGCAGTATTTT